The T cell receptor beta chain under discussion was sequenced for a study of regulatory T cells in long-lasting Graves disease. The time point denotes: newly diagnosed GD, antithyroid drugs for less than 3 months. TCR sequences were obtained from RNA taken from PBMCs. Trimming removed 3 bases from V and 0 bases from J, with 11 bases in between. The CDR3 runs 15 residues. Germline lookup yields CDR1 MDHEN and CDR2 SYDVKM. The authors built TCR beta libraries using iRepertoire HTBI primers and Arm-PCR of CDR3 regions. TCRdb re-called the multiplex PCR reads through MiXCR, storing one row per CDR3 protein. The sample lists approximately 440,000 distinct CDR3 sequences; roughly 17% were seen once. Separately, the same data were catalogued under a study of T cells in Graves' hyperthyroidism and ophthalmopathy.

The sequences come from peripheral blood mononuclear cells (PBMCs), collected at new diagnosis, from a patient treated with antithyroid drugs. This clonotype was obtained from a man aged 35 to 55 with Graves disease. V is TRBV28 and J is TRBJ1-2; D gene uncertain. In nucleotides, the CDR3 is TGTGCCAGCAGTTTTGGAGGACGGACTAACTATGGCTACACCTTC. The encoded protein is CASSFGGRTNYGYTF.